The subject of this entry is one T cell receptor beta chain. Its antigen is unidentified. This CDR3 comprises 14 residues. Germline V gene data show CDR1 as SGHKS and CDR2 as YYEKEE (reference sequence). Trimming stripped 4 bases from V and 5 bases from J, with 12 bases between. Time point of the sample: patch test 1, 2 weeks after DPC sensitization. The treatment denotes: therapeutic diphenylcyclopropenone sensitization with weekly scalp DPC. These data belong to a study of human T cells and chemical hapten exposure. At the level of the study: Alopecia areata, totalis or universalis affected patients who were mostly female. Findings and caveats of the study: Controls formed significantly fewer large CDR3 similarity clusters than expanded TCRs did.

As the library was built, unique molecular identifiers were attached to individual cDNA molecules. TCRdb reprocessed the RACE reads with MiXCR, giving one entry per CDR3 protein. The data show about 49,000 distinct CDR3 sequences, 8% to 9.5% seen once. The chain links TRBV5-5 to TRBJ1-4; the D is unclear. This TCR was recovered from a woman aged 50 to 60 with alopecia areata. Some clones in this sample may be carry-over from other donors' samples. Source: whole blood, taken in connection with sensitization to the hapten diphenylcyclopropenone (DPC). CDR3 amino acids: CASSTFQVNEKLFF. DNA for the CDR3: TGTGCCAGCAGCACTTTTCAGGTCAATGAAAAACTGTTTTTT.